Following are 9 T cell receptor beta chains from one sample sequenced in a study of TIL therapy for anti-PD-1-resistant metastatic lung cancer. The immunoSEQ assay was v3. Profiled with immunoSEQ multiplex PCR; TCRdb holds only in-frame clones, not every one. The sample lists tens of thousands of clones, around three quarters occurring once. The time point denotes: pre-treatment sample, taken before nivolumab and TIL therapy. The sample was blood, taken at baseline. The receptor source for this set is a woman aged 25-80 years with non-small cell lung cancer.

The CDR3 spells CASSLAGTGVHEQYF. CDR3 nucleotide sequence: TGCGCCAGCAGCTTGGCCGGGACAGGGGTACACGAGCAGTACTTC. The V call is TRBV5-1, the J call TRBJ2-7; 10 nucleotides line up with TRBD1. This CDR3 spans 15 amino acids. With 0 bases clipped from V and 5 bases from J, the junction kept 5 bases outside the gene matches. In germline, CDR1 is SGHRS, CDR2 YFSETQ.

The rearrangement links TRBV27 to TRBJ1-5; D is perhaps TRBD1 (6 bases). Deletions cut 2 bases from V and 7 bases from J, with 15 bases between. The germline CDR1 and CDR2 sequences are MNHEY and SMNVEV (reference sequence). The CDR3 is made up of 15 amino acids. The CDR3 loop reads CASSLGGGGNQPQHF. In DNA form, the CDR3 reads TGTGCCAGCAGTTTAGGGGGCGGGGGGAACCAGCCCCAGCATTTT.

The chain recombines TRBV27 with TRBJ2-6; D possibly uses TRBD1 or TRBD2 (5 bases each). V was pared by 0 bases and J by 3 bases, with 9 bases between. The CDR3 is made up of 16 amino acids. Germline CDR1 reads MNHEY; CDR2 reads SMNVEV (reference sequence). The CDR3, as DNA: TGTGCCAGCAGTTTATCCGGGACGTTTGGGGCCAACGTCCTGACTTTC. It specifies CASSLSGTFGANVLTF.

The J gene is TRBJ1-2, the V gene TRBV18; tentatively, D is TRBD1 (5 bases). The CDR3 sequence is 16 residues long. Germline V gives CDR1 KGHSH, CDR2 LQKENI. Trimming removed 3 bases from V and 6 bases from J, with 20 bases in between. In DNA, the CDR3 is TGTGCCAGCTCACCTTCTGCAGGGAGGGTTGATGATGGCTACACCTTC. It encodes CASSPSAGRVDDGYTF.

The chain couples TRBV7-3 to TRBJ2-3; a weak D match, TRBD2 (5 bases). This CDR3 region has 13 residues. The germline gives CDR1 SGHTA, CDR2 FQGTGA. The V end was cut by 2 bases, the J end by 5 bases, with 8 bases between. CDR3 in DNA: TGTGCCAGCAGCTTATGGACTGGAGATACGCAGTATTTT. It is translated as CASSLWTGDTQYF.

The genes are TRBV7-2 and TRBJ2-7; D gene unclear. V was shortened by 5 bases and J by 1 base, with 9 bases between the two germline ends. Germline CDR1 SGHTA, CDR2 FQGNSA. This CDR3 contains 13 residues. CDR3 in DNA: TGTGCCAGCAGCCCCGCGGCATCCTACGAGCAGTACTTC. It specifies CASSPAASYEQYF.

The V call is TRBV5-4, the J call TRBJ2-2; D is possibly TRBD1 (5 bases). Germline CDR1 is SGHNT and CDR2 is YYREEE (reference sequence). CDR3 length equals 14 residues. Trimming took 4 bases from V and 6 from J, leaving 13 bases between them. The CDR3 loop reads CASSKAGWPGELFF. For the CDR3, the DNA is TGTGCCAGCAGCAAAGCAGGGTGGCCCGGGGAGCTGTTTTTT.

The CDR3 loop reads CASRDRGNSPLHF. The DNA for the CDR3 is TGTGCCAGCAGGGACAGGGGTAATTCACCCCTCCACTTT. The genes are TRBV2 and TRBJ1-6; 9 bases line up with TRBD1. Germline assignment: CDR1 SNHLY and CDR2 FYNNEI. The ends lost 6 bases at V and 6 bases at J; junction bases unmatched: 0. The CDR3 consists of 13 residues.

This clone was recorded a few times. This chain uses TRBV7-3 with TRBJ2-3, with TRBD2 matching over 12 bases. Germline lookup yields CDR1 SGHTA and CDR2 FQGTGA. The CDR3 is 17 residues long. V gave up 4 bases and J gave up 0 bases; unmatched junction bases: 5. CDR3 protein: CASSSVGLAGSTDTQYF. The CDR3 DNA sequence: TGTGCCAGCAGCTCAGTAGGACTAGCGGGGAGCACAGATACGCAGTATTTT.